This T cell receptor beta chain is drawn from a study of blood T cell repertoires in COVID-19. About the research overall: Samples came from the United States, Italy and Spain, spanning acute and convalescent COVID-19. Sample material is recorded as cDNA or gDNA derived from T cells, B-cell-depleted T cells, or PBMCs.

Clinical histories supplied by participants themselves formed the basis of cohort assignment. Cohort 3 donors counted as recovered after two negative PCRs, clearance, or resolved symptoms. With V trimmed by 6 bases and J by 2 bases, 4 bases remained unmatched. This CDR3 region has 14 residues. CDR1 SGHRS and CDR2 YFSETQ come from the germline V gene. Profiling relied on immunoSEQ multiplex PCR, and the TCRdb table lists in-frame clones only, not all of them. This table has about 160,000 clones, roughly 90% appearing once. This clone appeared a single time. The sequenced material came from PBMCs or T cells enriched from blood (not recorded which). This sequence was found in a woman in her fifties or sixties who had recovered from COVID-19. The chain employs TRBV5-1 and TRBJ2-3; 9 bases align to TRBD2. CDR3 in DNA: TGCGCCAGCACCCCTAGCGGGGTCACAGATACGCAGTATTTT. Protein sequence: CASTPSGVTDTQYF.